The present entry profiles one TCR beta chain with its context. The antigen remains undetermined. These data come from a study of spatial heterogeneity in lung cancer. Study-level results: Expanded intratumoral alpha and beta TCR counts tracked tumor mutation counts.

Germline assignment: CDR1 LGHNA and CDR2 YNFKEQ. The V end was cut by 5 bases, the J end by 2 bases, with 12 bases between. The CDR3 is made up of 14 amino acids. TCRdb used MiXCR to reprocess the 5' RACE reads, holding one entry per CDR3 protein. The sample includes approximately 94,000 distinct CDR3 sequences, approximately 4.7% of them seen just once. Described time point: sample taken at primary tumor resection. The donors were 65 to 85 patients with non-small cell lung cancer that was early-stage and untreated. Researchers sequenced whole RNA taken from tumor, nontumor lung or frozen PBMC without sorting.

J is TRBJ2-5 and V is TRBV4-2, with D perhaps given as TRBD1 or TRBD2 (5 bases each). The sequence was collected from a male donor with early-stage non-small cell lung cancer. This sample comprised lung tumor tissue, obtained at surgery. The CDR3 nucleotides read TGTGCCAGCAGCGGGGTTGGGGGTCAAGAGACCCAGTACTTC. Residues: CASSGVGGQETQYF.